Listed here is a single T cell receptor (beta chain). Possible read error: a much larger clone is one base away. Whole blood, unfractionated, served as the material for total RNA extraction. These data originate in a study of human T cells and chemical hapten exposure. From germline, CDR1 is SGHTA and CDR2 FQGNSA. V dropped 2 bases and J dropped 5 bases, with 15 bases sitting between them. The CDR3 loop spans 15 amino acids. The library attached unique molecular identifiers to individual cDNA molecules. Each CDR3 protein gets one entry after TCRdb re-called the 5' RACE reads with MiXCR. This sample has about 140,000 distinct CDR3 sequences, with about 4% found just once.

The receptor was derived from a female donor in good health. The chain employs TRBV7-2 and TRBJ1-2; tentative D call: TRBD1 (5 bases). CDR3 sequence (DNA): TGTGCCAGCAGCTTAAATAGGGGTAGTAGATATGGCTACACCTTC. Protein: CASSLNRGSRYGYTF.